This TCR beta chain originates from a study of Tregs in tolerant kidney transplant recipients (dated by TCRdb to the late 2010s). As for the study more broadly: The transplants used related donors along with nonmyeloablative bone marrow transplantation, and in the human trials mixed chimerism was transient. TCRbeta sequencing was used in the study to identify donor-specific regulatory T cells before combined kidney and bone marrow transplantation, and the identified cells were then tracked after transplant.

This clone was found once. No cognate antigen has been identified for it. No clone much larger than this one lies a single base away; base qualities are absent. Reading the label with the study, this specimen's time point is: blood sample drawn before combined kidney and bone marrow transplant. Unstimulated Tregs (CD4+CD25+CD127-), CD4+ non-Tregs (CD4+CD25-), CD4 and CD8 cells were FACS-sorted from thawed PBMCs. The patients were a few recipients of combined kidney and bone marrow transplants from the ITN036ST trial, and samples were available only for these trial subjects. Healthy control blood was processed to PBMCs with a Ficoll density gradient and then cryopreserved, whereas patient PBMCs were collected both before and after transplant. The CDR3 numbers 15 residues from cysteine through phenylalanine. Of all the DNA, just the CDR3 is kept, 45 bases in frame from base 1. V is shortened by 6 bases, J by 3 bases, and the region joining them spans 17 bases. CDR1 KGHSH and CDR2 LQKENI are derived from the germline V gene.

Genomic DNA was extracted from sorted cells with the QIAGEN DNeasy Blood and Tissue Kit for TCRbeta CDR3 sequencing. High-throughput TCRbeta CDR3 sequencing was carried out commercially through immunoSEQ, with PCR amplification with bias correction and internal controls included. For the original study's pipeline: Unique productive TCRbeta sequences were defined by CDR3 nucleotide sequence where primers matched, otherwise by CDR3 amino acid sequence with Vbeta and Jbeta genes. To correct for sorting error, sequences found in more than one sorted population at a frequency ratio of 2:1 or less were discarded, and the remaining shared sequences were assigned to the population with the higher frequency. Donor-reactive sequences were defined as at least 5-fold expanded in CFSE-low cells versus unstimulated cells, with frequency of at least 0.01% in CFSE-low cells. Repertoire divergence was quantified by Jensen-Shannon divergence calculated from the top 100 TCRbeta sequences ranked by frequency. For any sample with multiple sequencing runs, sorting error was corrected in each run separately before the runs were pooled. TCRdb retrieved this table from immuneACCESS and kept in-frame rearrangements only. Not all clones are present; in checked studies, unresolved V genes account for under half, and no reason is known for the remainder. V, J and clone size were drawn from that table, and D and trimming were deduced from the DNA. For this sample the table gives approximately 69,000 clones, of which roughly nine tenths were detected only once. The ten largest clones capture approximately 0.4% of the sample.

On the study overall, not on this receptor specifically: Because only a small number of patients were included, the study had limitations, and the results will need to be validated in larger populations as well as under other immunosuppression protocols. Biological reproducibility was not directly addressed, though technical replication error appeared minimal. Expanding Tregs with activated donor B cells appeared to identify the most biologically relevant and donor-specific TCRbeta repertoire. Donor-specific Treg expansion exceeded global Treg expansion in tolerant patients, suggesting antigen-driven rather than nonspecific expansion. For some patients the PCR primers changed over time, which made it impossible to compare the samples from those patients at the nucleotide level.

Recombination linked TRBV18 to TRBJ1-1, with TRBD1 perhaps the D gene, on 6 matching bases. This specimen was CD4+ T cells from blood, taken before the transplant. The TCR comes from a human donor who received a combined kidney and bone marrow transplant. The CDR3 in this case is CASSPDTGPDTEAFF. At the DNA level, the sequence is TGTGCCAGCTCCCCAGACACAGGGCCGGACACTGAAGCTTTCTTT.